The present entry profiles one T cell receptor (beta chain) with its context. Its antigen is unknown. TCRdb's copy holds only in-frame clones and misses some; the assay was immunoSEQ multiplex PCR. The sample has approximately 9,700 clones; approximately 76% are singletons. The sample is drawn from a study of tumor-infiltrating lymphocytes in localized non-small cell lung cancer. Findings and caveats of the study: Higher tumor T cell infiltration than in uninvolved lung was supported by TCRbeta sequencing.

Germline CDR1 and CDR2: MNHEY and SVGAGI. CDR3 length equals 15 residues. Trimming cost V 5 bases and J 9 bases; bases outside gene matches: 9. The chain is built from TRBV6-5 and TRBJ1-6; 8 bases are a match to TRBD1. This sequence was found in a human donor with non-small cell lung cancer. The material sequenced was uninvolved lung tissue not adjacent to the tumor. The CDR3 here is CASSRTGGQISPLHF. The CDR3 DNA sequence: TGTGCCAGCAGTCGAACAGGGGGTCAGATTTCACCCCTCCACTTT.